This T cell receptor beta chain was sequenced during a study of blood T cells in healthy people across ages. CDR3 length equals 15 residues. Germline V gives CDR1 PRHDT, CDR2 FYEKMQ (reference sequence). V lost 0 bases to trimming and J lost 6 bases, with 14 bases between them. Together with a sample-barcoded 5' primer, a J-beta primer mix was included in a second PCR lasting about 7 to 11 cycles. From the 5' RACE reads, TCRdb called clonotypes with MiXCR, one entry per CDR3 protein. Among around 1,000,000 distinct CDR3 sequences, approximately 26% were seen once, and the ten largest hold approximately 0.75%. These data are also associated with another study on T cells of mothers and their children.

The receptor was derived from a girl aged 2 to 10 in good health. Sample: blood. The rearrangement joins TRBV13 to TRBJ1-2; D is undetermined. The CDR3 DNA reads TGTGCCAGCAGCTTAGGCGCTTCTGCCGGGAATGGCTACACCTTC. Protein: CASSLGASAGNGYTF.